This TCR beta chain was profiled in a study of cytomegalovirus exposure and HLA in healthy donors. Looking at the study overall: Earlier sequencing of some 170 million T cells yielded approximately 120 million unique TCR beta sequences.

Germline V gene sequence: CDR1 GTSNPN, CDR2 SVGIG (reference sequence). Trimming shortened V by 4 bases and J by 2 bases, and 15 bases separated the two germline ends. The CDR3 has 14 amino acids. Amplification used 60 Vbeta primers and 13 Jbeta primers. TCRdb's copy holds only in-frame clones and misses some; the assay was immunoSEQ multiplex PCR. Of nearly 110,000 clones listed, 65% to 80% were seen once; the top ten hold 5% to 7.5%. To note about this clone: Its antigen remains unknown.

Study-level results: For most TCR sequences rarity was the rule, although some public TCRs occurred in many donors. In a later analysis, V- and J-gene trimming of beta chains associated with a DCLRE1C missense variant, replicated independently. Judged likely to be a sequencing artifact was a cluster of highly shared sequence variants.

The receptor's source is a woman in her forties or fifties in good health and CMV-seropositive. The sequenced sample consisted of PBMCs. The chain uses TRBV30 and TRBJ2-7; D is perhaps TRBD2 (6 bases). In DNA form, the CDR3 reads TGTGCCTGGACGACCGGGACTGACCCCTACGAGCAGTACTTC. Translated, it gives CAWTTGTDPYEQYF.